This TCR beta chain was retrieved from a study of blood T cell repertoires in COVID-19. Data came from immunoSEQ multiplex PCR; TCRdb stores just in-frame clones and leaves some out. Seen here are around 310,000 clones, 85% to 90% observed once, and the top ten hold roughly a tenth. Two negative PCRs, clearance, or symptom resolution characterized the recovered Cohort 3 donors. From germline, CDR1 is SGHRS and CDR2 YFSETQ. V was clipped by 4 bases and J by 3 bases, with 14 bases between them. The CDR3 loop spans 15 amino acids. The specimen was PBMCs or T cells enriched from blood (not recorded which). The origin of this receptor is a woman aged 25-40 years who had recovered from COVID-19. The gene calls are TRBV5-1 and TRBJ1-5; D is unresolved. This CDR3 is CASSIRGGPNQPQHF. CDR3 in DNA: TGCGCCAGCAGCATCCGGGGAGGGCCCAATCAGCCCCAGCATTTT.